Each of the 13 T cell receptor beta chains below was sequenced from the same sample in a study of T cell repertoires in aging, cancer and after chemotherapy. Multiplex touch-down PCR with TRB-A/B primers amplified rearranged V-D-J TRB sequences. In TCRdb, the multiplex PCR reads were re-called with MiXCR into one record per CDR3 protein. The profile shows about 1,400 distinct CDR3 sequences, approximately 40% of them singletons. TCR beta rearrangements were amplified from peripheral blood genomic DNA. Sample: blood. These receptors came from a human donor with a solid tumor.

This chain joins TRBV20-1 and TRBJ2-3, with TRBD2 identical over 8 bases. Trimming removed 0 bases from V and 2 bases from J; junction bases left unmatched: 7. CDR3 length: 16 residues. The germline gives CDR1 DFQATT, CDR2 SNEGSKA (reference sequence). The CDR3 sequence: CSARDIRRGDTDTQYF. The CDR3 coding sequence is TGCAGTGCTAGAGATATCAGGCGGGGGGACACAGATACGCAGTATTTT.

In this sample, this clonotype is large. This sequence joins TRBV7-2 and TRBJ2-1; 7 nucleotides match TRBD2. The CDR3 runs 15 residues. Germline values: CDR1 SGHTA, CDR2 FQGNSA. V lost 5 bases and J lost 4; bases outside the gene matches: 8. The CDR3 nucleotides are TGTGCCAGCAGCCCCCAATCAGCGGGGTACAATGAGCAGTTCTTC. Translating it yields CASSPQSAGYNEQFF.

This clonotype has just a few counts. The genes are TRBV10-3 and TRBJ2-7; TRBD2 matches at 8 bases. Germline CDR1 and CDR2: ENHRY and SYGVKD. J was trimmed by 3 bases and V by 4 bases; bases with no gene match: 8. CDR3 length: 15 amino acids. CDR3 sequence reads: CAISVGIAGHYEQYF. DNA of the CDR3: TGTGCCATCAGTGTAGGGATAGCGGGACACTACGAGCAGTACTTC.

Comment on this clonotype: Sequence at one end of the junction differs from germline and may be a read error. The CDR3 nucleotides read TGTGCCAGCAGTCGGACAGGGAGAAGTGGTAGCAATCAGCACCAGCATTTT. Protein sequence: CASSRTGRSGSNQHQHF. The chain links TRBV6-5 to TRBJ1-5, with 8 bases lining up with TRBD1. This CDR3 region has 17 residues. The germline CDR1 and CDR2 sequences are MNHEY and SVGAGI.

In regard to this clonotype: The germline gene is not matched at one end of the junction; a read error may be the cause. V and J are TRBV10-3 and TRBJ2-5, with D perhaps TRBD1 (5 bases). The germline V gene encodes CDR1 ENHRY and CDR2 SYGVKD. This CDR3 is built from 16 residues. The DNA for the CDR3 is TGTGCCATCAGTGAGTCGACACAGGCCTCTGGAGAGACCCAGTGCTTC. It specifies CAISESTQASGETQCF.

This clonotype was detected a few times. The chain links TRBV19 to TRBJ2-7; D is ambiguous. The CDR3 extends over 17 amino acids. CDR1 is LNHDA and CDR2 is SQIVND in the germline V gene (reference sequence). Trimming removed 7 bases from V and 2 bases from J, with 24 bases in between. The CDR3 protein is CASTERAAPGPTYEQYF. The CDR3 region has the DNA TGTGCCAGTACCGAAAGGGCCGCCCCCGGGCCGACCTACGAGCAGTACTTC.

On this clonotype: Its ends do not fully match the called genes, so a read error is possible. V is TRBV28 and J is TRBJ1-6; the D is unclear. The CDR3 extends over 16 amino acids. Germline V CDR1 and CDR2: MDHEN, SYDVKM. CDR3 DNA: TGTGCCAGCAGTTTAGCGGGTAGCTCCTATAATTCATCCCTCCACTTT. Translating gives CASSLAGSSYNSSLHF.

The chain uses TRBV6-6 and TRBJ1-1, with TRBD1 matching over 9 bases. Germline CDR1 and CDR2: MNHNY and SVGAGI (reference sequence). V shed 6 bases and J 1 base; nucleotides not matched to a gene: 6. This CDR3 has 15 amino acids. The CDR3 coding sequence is TGTGCCAGCAGGCGAGGGGACAGGGCGAACACTGAAGCTTTCTTT. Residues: CASRRGDRANTEAFF.

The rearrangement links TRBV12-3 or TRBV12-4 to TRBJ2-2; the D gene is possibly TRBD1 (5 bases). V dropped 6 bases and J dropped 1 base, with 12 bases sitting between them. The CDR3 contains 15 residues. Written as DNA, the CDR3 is TGTGCCAGCAGGGCAGGACAAGAGAACACCGGGGAGCTGTTTTTT. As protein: CASRAGQENTGELFF.

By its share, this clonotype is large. The CDR3 protein is CSVGRDPYEQYF. In nucleotides, the CDR3 is TGCAGCGTTGGTCGAGATCCCTACGAGCAGTACTTC. The V gene is TRBV29-1, the J gene TRBJ2-7; D gene unclear. The V end lost 4 bases, the J end lost 2 bases, and 9 bases lay between the germline ends. Germline V CDR1 and CDR2: SQVTM, ANQGSEA. The CDR3 loop spans 12 amino acids.

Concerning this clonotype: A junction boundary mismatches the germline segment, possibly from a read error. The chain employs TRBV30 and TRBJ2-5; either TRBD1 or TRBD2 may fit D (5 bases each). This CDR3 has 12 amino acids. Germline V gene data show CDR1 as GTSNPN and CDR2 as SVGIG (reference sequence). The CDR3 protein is CAGRQYQETQYF. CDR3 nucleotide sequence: TGTGCCGGGAGACAGTACCAAGAGACCCAGTACTTC.

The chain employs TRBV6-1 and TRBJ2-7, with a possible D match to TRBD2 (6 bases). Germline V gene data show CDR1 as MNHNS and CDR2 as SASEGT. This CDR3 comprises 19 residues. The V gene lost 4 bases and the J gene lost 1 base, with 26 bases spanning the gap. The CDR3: CASSAKGFASRDSSYEQYF. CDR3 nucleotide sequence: TGTGCCAGCAGTGCTAAGGGTTTTGCGTCCAGGGACTCTTCCTACGAGCAGTACTTC.

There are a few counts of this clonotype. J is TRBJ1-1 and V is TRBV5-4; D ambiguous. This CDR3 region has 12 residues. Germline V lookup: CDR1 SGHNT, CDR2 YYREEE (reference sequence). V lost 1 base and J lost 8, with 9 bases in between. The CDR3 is CASSLIGREAFF. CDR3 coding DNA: TGTGCCAGCAGCTTGATAGGCAGGGAAGCTTTCTTT.